This TCR beta chain derives from a study of PD-L1 blockade in urothelial cancer. Clones were sequenced by immunoSEQ multiplex PCR, and TCRdb holds only the in-frame ones, with some missing. The data hold about 120,000 clones, with more than 85% observed a single time. The time point: peripheral blood 6 weeks after treatment start. Trimming shortened V by 5 bases and J by 3 bases, and 13 bases separated the two germline ends. Per the germline V gene, CDR1 is SQVTM and CDR2 is ANQGSEA. The CDR3 totals 13 residues. The clonotype was recovered from a man between 60 and 75 years old with urothelial cancer. This chain links TRBV29-1 with TRBJ1-1, with D perhaps matching TRBD1 (5 bases). Material: PBMCs, obtained around atezolizumab (anti-PD-L1) treatment. CDR3 amino acids: CSVSGRVHTEAFF. The CDR3 nucleotides are TGCAGCGTTTCTGGCAGGGTGCACACTGAAGCTTTCTTT.